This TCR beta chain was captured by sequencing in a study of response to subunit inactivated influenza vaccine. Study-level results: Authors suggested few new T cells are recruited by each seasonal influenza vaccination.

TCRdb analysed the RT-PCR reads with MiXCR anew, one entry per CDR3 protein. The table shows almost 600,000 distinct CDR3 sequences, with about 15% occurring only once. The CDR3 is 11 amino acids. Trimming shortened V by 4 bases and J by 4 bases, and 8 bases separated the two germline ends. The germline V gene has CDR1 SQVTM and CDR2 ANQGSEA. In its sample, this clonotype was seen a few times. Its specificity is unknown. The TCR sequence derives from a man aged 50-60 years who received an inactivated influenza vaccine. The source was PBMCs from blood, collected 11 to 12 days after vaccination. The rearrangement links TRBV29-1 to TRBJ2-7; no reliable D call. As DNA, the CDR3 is TGCAGCGTTGCCCCACCTTACGAGCAGTACTTC. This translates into CSVAPPYEQYF.